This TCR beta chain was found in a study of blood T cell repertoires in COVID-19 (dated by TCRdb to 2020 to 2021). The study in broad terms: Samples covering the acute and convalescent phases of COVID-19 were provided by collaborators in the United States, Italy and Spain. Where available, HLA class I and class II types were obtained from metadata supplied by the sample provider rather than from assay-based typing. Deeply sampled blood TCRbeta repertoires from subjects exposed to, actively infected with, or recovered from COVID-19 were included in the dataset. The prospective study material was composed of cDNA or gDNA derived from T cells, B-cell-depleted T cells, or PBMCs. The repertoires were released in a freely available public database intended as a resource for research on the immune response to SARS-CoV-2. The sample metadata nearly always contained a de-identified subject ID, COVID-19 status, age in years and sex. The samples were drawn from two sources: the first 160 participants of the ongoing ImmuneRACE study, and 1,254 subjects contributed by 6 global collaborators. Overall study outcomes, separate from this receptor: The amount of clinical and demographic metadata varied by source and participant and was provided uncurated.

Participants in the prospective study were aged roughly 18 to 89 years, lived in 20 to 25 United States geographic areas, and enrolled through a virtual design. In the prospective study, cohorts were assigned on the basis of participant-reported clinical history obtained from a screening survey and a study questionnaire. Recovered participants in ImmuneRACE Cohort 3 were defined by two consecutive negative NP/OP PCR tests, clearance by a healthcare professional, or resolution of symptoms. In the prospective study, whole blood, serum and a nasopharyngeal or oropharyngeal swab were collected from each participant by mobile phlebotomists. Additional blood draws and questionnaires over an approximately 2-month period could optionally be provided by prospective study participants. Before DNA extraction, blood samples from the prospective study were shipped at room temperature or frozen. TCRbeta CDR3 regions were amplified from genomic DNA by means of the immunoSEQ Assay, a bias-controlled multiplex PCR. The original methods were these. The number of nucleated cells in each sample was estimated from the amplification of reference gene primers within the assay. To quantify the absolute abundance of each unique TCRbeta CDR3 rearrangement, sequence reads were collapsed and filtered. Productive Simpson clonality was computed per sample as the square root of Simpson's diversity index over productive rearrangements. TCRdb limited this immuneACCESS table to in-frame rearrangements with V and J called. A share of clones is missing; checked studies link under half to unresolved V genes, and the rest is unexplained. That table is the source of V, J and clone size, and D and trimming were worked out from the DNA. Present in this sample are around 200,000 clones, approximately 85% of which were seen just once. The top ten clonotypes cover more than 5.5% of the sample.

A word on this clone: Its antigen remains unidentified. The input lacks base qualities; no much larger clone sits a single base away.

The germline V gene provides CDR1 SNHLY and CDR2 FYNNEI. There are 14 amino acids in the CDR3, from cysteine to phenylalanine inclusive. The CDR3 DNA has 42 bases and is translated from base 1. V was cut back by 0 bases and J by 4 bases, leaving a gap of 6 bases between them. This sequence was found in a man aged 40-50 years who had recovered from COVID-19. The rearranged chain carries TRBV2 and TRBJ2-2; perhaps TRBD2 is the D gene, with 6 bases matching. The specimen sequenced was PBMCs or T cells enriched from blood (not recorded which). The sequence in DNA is TGTGCCAGCAGTGAAGCGCGGGGCACCGGGGAGCTGTTTTTT. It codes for CASSEARGTGELFF. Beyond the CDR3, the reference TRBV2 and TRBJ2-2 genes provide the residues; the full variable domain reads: EPEVTQTPSHQVTQMGQEVILRCVPISNHLYFYWYRQILGQKVEFLVSFYNNEISEKSEIFDDQFSVERPDGSNFTLKIRSTKLEDSAMYFCASSEARGTGELFFGEGSRLTVL.